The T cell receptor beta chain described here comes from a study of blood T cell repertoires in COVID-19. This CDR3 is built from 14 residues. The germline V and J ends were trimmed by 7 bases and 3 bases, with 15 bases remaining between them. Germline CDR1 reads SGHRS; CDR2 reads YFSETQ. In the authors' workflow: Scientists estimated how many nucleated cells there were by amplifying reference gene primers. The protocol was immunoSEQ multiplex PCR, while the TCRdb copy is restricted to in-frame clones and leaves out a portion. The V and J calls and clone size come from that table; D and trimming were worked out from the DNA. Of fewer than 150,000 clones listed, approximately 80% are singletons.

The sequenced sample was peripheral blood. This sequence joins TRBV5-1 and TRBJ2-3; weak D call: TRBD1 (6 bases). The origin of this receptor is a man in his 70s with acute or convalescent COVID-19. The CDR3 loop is CASSPTGRTDTQYF. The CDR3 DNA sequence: TGCGCCAGCTCCCCCACAGGGAGAACAGATACGCAGTATTTT.